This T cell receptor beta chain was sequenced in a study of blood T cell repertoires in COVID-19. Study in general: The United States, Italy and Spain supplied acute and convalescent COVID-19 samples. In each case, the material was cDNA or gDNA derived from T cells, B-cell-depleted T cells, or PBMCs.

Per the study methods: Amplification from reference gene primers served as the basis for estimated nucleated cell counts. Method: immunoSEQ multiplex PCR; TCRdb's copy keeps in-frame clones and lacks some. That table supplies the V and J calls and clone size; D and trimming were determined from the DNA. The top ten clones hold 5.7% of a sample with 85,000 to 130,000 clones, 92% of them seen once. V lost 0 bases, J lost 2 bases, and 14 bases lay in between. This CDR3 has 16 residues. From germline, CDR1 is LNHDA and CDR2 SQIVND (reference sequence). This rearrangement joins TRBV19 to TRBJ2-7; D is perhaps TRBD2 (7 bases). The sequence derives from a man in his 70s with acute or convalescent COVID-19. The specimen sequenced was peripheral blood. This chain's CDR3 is CASSIEGGLGPYEQYF. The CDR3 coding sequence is TGTGCCAGTAGTATAGAGGGGGGGCTGGGCCCCTACGAGCAGTACTTC.